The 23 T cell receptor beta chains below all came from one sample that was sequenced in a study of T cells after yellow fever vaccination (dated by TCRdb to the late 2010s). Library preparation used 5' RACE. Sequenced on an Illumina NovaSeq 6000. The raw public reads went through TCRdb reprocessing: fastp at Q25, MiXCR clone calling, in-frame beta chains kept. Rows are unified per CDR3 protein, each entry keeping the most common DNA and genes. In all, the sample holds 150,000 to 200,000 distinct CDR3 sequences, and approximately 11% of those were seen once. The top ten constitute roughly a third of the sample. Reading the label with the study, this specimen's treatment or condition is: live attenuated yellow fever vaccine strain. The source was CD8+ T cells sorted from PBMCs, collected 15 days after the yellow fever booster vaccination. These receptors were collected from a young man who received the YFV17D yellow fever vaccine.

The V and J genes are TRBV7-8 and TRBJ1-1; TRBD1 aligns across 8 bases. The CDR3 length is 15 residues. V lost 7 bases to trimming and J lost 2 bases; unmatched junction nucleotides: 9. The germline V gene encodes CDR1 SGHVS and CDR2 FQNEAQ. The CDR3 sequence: CASNVGRGLNTEAFF. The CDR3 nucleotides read TGTGCCAGCAACGTAGGCAGGGGGCTAAACACTGAAGCTTTCTTT.

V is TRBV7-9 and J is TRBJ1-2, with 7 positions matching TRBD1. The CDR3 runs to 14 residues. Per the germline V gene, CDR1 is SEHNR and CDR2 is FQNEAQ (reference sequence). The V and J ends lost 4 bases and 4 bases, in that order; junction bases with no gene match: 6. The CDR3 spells CASSYTGAGYGYTF. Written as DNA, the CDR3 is TGTGCCAGCAGCTACACAGGGGCCGGCTATGGCTACACCTTC.

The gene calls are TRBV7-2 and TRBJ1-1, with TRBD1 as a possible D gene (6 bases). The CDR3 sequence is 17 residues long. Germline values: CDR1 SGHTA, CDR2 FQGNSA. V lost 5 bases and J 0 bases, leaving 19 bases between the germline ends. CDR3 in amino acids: CASSHDWYTGLNTEAFF. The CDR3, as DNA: TGTGCCAGCAGCCACGATTGGTATACAGGGCTGAACACTGAAGCTTTCTTT.

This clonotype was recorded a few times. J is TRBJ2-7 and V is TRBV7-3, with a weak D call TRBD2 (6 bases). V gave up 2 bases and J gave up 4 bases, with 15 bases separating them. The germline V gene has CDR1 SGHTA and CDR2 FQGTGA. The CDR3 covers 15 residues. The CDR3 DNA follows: TGTGCCAGCAGCTTATTCGGGGGACGTTCATACGAGCAGTACTTC. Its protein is CASSLFGGRSYEQYF.

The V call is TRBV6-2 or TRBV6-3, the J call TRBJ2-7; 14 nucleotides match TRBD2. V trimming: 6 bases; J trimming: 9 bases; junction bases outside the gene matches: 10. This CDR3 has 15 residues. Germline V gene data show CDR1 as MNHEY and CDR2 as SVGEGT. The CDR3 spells CASSSHGLAGGSQYV. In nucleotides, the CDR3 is TGTGCCAGCAGCTCCCACGGACTAGCGGGGGGTTCGCAGTACGTC.

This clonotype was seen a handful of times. The CDR3 DNA reads as TGTGCCAGTAGCCTGATTGCAGGTACTAATGAAAAACTGTTTTTT. This codes for CASSLIAGTNEKLFF. The V and J genes are TRBV19 and TRBJ1-4, with D uncertain. Between the trimmed V and J ends, which lost 6 bases and 2 bases, there was a span of 13 bases. The CDR3 extends over 15 amino acids. Germline V gives CDR1 LNHDA, CDR2 SQIVND (reference sequence).

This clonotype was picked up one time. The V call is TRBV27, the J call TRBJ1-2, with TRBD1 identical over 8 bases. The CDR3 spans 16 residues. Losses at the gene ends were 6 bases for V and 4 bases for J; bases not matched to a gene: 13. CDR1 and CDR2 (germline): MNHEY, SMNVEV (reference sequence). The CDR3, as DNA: TGTGCCAGCAGCTCCCGAGGACAGGGCGGCCCCTATGGCTACACCTTC. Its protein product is CASSSRGQGGPYGYTF.

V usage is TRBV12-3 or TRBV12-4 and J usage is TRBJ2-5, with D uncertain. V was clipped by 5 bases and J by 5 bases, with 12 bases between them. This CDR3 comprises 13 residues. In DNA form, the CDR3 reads TGTGCCAGCAGTCCGGGTACTTGGGAGACCCAGTACTTC. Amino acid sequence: CASSPGTWETQYF.

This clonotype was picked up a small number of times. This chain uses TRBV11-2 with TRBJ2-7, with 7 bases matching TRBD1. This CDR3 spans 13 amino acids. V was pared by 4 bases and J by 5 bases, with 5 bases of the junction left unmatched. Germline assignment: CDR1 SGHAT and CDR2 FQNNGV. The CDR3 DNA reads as TGTGCCAGCAGCTCGGACAGGTTTCACGAGCAGTACGTC. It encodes CASSSDRFHEQYV.

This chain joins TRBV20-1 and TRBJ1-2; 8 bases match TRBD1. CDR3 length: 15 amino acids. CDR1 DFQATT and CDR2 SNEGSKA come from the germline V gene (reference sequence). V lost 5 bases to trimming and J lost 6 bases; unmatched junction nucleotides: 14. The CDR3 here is CSAVTPGGAWDGYTF. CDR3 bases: TGCAGTGCTGTTACCCCAGGGGGCGCTTGGGATGGCTACACCTTC.

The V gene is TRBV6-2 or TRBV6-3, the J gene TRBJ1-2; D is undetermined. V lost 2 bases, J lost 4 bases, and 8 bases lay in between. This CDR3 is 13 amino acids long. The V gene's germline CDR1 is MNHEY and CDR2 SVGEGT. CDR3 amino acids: CASSYVRLYGYTF. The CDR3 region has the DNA TGTGCCAGCAGTTACGTCCGACTCTATGGCTACACCTTC.

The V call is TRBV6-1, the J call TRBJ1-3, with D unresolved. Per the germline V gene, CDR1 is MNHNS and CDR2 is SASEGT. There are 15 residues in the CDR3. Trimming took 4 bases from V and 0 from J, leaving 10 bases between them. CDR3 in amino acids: CASSVVGSSGNTIYF. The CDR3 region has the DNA TGTGCCAGCAGTGTGGTCGGGTCCTCTGGAAACACCATATATTTT.

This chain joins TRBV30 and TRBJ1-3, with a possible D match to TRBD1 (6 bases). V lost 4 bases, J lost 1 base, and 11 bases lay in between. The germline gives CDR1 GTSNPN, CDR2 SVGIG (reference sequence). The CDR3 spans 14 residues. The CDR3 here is CAWMGGASGNTIYF. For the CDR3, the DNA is TGTGCCTGGATGGGGGGCGCTTCTGGAAACACCATATATTTT.

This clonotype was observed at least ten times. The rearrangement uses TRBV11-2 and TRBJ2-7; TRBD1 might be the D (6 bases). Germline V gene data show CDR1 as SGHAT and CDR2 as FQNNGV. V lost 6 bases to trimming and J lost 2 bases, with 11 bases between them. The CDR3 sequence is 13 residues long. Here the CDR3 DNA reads TGTGCCAGCAGGAGCCGGGACACCTACGAGCAGTACTTC. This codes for CASRSRDTYEQYF.

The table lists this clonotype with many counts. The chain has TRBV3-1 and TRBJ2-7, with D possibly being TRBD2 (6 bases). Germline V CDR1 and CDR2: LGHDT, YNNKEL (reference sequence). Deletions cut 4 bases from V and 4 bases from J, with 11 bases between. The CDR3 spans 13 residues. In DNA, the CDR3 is TGTGCCAGCAGCCTTGGGGGGAGGTACGAGCAGTACTTC. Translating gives CASSLGGRYEQYF.

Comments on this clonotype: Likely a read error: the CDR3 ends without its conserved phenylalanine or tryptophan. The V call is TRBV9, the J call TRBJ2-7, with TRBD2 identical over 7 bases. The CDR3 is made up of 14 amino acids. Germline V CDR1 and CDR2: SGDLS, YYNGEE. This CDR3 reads CACSAAGEAYEQYL. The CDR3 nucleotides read TGTGCCTGCAGCGCGGCGGGGGAGGCCTACGAGCAGTACTTG.

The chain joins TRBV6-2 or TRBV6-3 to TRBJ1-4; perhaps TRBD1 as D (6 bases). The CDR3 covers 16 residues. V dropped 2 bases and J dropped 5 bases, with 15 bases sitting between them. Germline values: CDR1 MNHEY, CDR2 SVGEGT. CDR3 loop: CASSYPSTGWNEKLFF. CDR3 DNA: TGTGCCAGCAGTTACCCATCGACAGGTTGGAATGAAAAACTGTTTTTT.

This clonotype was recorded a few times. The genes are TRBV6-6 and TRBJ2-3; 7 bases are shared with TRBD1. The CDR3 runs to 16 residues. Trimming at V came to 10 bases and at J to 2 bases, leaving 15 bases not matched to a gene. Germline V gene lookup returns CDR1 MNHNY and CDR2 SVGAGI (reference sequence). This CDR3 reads CATQSLRGRDTDTQYF. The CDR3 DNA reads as TGTGCCACTCAATCGCTAAGGGGGCGCGACACAGATACGCAGTATTTT.

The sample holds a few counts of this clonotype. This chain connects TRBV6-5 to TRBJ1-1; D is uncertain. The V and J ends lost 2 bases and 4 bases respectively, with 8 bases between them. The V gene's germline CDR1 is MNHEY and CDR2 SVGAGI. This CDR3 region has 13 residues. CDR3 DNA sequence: TGTGCCAGCAGTTACGAGCAGTCCACTGAAGCTTTCTTT. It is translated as CASSYEQSTEAFF.

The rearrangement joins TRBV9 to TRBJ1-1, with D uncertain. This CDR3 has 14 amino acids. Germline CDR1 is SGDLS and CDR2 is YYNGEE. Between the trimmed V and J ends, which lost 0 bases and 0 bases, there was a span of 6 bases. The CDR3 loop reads CASSVGLMNTEAFF. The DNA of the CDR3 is TGTGCCAGCAGCGTAGGTCTGATGAACACTGAAGCTTTCTTT.

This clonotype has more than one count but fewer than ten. DNA of the CDR3: TGCAGTGCTAGAGTCCTAGCGGGGAATGAGCAGTTCTTC. This encodes CSARVLAGNEQFF. The rearrangement joins TRBV20-1 to TRBJ2-1; TRBD2 aligns across 9 bases. Germline trimming cut 1 base from V and 7 bases from J; bases unmatched to any gene: 2. Germline loops: CDR1 DFQATT, CDR2 SNEGSKA (reference sequence). The CDR3 is made up of 13 amino acids.

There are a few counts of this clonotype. This CDR3 is CASSPEVGGTDTQYF. As DNA, the CDR3 is TGTGCCAGCAGCCCGGAGGTGGGCGGCACAGATACGCAGTATTTT. The gene calls are TRBV5-5 and TRBJ2-3; possible D gene TRBD2, 5 bases. Trimming shortened V by 4 bases and J by 1 base, and 13 bases separated the two germline ends. The CDR3 length is 15 residues. Germline values: CDR1 SGHKS, CDR2 YYEKEE (reference sequence).

CDR3: CATSRDWRETQYF. DNA for the CDR3: TGTGCCACCAGCAGAGATTGGAGGGAGACCCAGTACTTC. The chain recombines TRBV15 with TRBJ2-5; D possibly corresponds to TRBD2 (5 bases). V lost 0 bases and J lost 5, with 7 bases in between. The CDR3 loop spans 13 amino acids. Germline V gene sequence: CDR1 LNHNV, CDR2 YYDKDF (reference sequence).